A single sample gave rise to the 20 T cell receptor beta chains below, sequenced in a study of PD-1 blockade in classical Hodgkin lymphoma (dated by TCRdb to the early 2020s). Library preparation employed the immunoSEQ multiplex PCR assay. The table was pulled from immuneACCESS by TCRdb, which kept in-frame rearrangements only. Such tables lose some clones; where checked, under half of the loss comes from unresolved V genes, and the rest has no known cause. Across this sample there are around 17,000 clones, with over 80% seen only once. Together, the top ten hold 1% of the sample. What this sample's time point label stands for: cycle 1 day 1 (C1D1), immediately before nivolumab initiation. Relapse after autologous stem cell transplantation had occurred in all trial patients, and cohorts A, B and C were distinguished by prior brentuximab vedotin exposure. Magnetic negative selection with a Miltenyi CD4+ T cell isolation kit was used to purify CD4+ T cells from thawed PBMCs.

Here the sequenced sample was CD4+ T cells from blood, taken at baseline. Receptor source: a human donor with classical Hodgkin lymphoma.

J is TRBJ1-2 and V is TRBV7-2, with unresolved D. There are 11 residues in the CDR3. Per germline, CDR1 SGHTA and CDR2 FQGNSA. The V and J ends lost 6 bases and 6 bases respectively, with 8 bases between them. The CDR3 region is CASSQRDGYTF. DNA of the CDR3: TGTGCCAGCAGTCAGCGGGATGGCTACACCTTC.

The chain couples TRBV10-3 to TRBJ1-6, with D possibly being TRBD1 (6 bases). This CDR3 contains 15 residues. The germline V gene has CDR1 ENHRY and CDR2 SYGVKD. V was cut by 6 bases and J by 11 bases, with 20 bases left in between. The DNA for the CDR3 is TGTGCCATCAGCTTGACGGCGACCCAGGGGACACCCCTCCACTTT. As protein: CAISLTATQGTPLHF.

V usage is TRBV5-1 and J usage is TRBJ1-3; the match to TRBD1 covers 9 bases. V lost 4 bases and J lost 0; bases outside the gene matches: 5. The CDR3 is 16 residues long. The germline CDR1 and CDR2 sequences are SGHRS and YFSETQ. The CDR3, as DNA: TGCGCCAGCAGCGTCGGGACAGGGAGCTCTGGAAACACCATATATTTT. Translating gives CASSVGTGSSGNTIYF.

The rearrangement uses TRBV7-2 and TRBJ2-1; no definite D call. CDR1 is SGHTA, CDR2 FQGNSA, per germline. The CDR3 runs 16 residues. Trimming shortened V by 5 bases and J by 8 bases, and 22 bases separated the two germline ends. The CDR3: CASSVLPRLTKDEQFF. The CDR3 DNA follows: TGTGCCAGCAGCGTGCTCCCGAGACTCACTAAAGATGAGCAGTTCTTC.

The chain couples TRBV10-3 to TRBJ1-5; D might be TRBD1 (5 bases). Germline loops: CDR1 ENHRY, CDR2 SYGVKD. Trimming removed 8 bases at V and 0 bases at J, with 11 bases between. The CDR3 has 14 amino acids. CDR3 nucleotides: TGTGCCATCGGCAAGGACAATAGCAATCAGCCCCAGCATTTT. This encodes CAIGKDNSNQPQHF.

The chain couples TRBV19 to TRBJ2-7, with D possibly being TRBD1 (6 bases). CDR3 length: 12 amino acids. Germline CDR1 reads LNHDA; CDR2 reads SQIVND (reference sequence). V dropped 4 bases and J dropped 6 bases, with 10 bases sitting between them. CDR3 sequence reads: CASSNRVSEQYF. DNA for the CDR3: TGTGCCAGTAGTAACAGGGTCAGCGAGCAGTACTTC.

This clone was detected only once. The CDR3 reads CASSPDRLGEKLFF. The CDR3 DNA reads as TGTGCCAGCTCACCGGACAGGCTGGGAGAAAAACTGTTTTTT. The chain joins TRBV18 to TRBJ1-4, with 7 positions matching TRBD1. Germline lookup yields CDR1 KGHSH and CDR2 LQKENI. This CDR3 is 14 amino acids long. The V segment lost 3 bases and the J segment 8 bases; nucleotides outside the gene matches: 6. The full variable domain, completed using reference TRBV18 and TRBJ1-4, is NAGVMQNPRHLVRRRGQEARLRCSPMKGHSHVYWYRQLPEEGLKFMVYLQKENIIDESGMPKERFSAEFPKEGPSILRIQQVVRGDSAAYFCASSPDRLGEKLFFGSGTQLSVL.

This clone showed up just once. The rearrangement joins TRBV6-5 to TRBJ2-7, with D perhaps TRBD1 (6 bases). Germline V CDR1 and CDR2: MNHEY, SVGAGI. The CDR3 length is 14 residues. V lost 0 bases, J lost 4 bases, and 10 bases lay in between. As DNA, the CDR3 is TGTGCCAGCAGTTACTCGAGGGGGATTTACGAGCAGTACTTC. The encoded protein is CASSYSRGIYEQYF.

The rearrangement links TRBV5-5 to TRBJ1-1; TRBD1 matches 9 bases. Germline-derived CDR1 and CDR2 are SGHKS and YYEKEE (reference sequence). The junction had 7 bases not matched to a gene; V was cut back by 4 bases and J by 3 bases. There are 15 residues in the CDR3. The CDR3 spells CASSLRDRVDTEAFF. CDR3 nucleotides: TGTGCCAGCAGCCTCCGGGACAGGGTGGACACTGAAGCTTTCTTT.

This clone was picked up a small number of times. V usage is TRBV5-4 and J usage is TRBJ2-7, with 7 bases identical to TRBD1. Germline V lookup: CDR1 SGHNT, CDR2 YYREEE (reference sequence). The CDR3 sequence is 13 residues long. Trimming cost V 4 bases and J 3 bases; bases outside gene matches: 4. Here the CDR3 DNA reads TGTGCCAGCAGCAGACAGGGTCGCTACGAGCAGTACTTC. This translates into CASSRQGRYEQYF.

DNA for the CDR3: TGTGCCAGCAGTGAAGGGGACACGAACTATGGCTACACCTTC. Its protein product is CASSEGDTNYGYTF. The V gene is TRBV2, the J gene TRBJ1-2; possibly TRBD1 for D (6 bases). Germline V gene data show CDR1 as SNHLY and CDR2 as FYNNEI. There are 14 residues in the CDR3. Trimming stripped 1 base from V and 2 bases from J, with 8 bases between.

The rearrangement uses TRBV10-3 and TRBJ1-1; D ambiguous. The CDR3 totals 13 residues. The V end was cut by 3 bases, the J end by 5 bases, with 10 bases between. Germline loops: CDR1 ENHRY, CDR2 SYGVKD. CDR3 nucleotides: TGTGCCATCAGTGACAGGCTAGAGACTGAAGCTTTCTTT. Amino acids: CAISDRLETEAFF.

The V call is TRBV6-5, the J call TRBJ1-3; D unclear. Per germline, CDR1 MNHEY and CDR2 SVGAGI. Trimming left V 8 bases short and J 0 bases short, with 8 bases between. The CDR3 covers 13 residues. The CDR3 is CASGSVSGNTIYF. Written as DNA, the CDR3 is TGTGCCAGCGGTTCGGTCTCTGGAAACACCATATATTTT.

The chain carries TRBV2 and TRBJ2-4; D assignment may be TRBD1 or TRBD2 (5 bases each). The germline CDR1 and CDR2 sequences are SNHLY and FYNNEI. The CDR3 is 13 residues long. Trimming shortened V by 7 bases and J by 6 bases, and 13 bases separated the two germline ends. The CDR3 bases are TGTGCCAGCATCCTAGATGGGGGAAACATTCAGTACTTC. This codes for CASILDGGNIQYF. The variable domain in full, completed from reference TRBV2 and TRBJ2-4, reads EPEVTQTPSHQVTQMGQEVILRCVPISNHLYFYWYRQILGQKVEFLVSFYNNEISEKSEIFDDQFSVERPDGSNFTLKIRSTKLEDSAMYFCASILDGGNIQYFGAGTRLSVL.

This rearrangement joins TRBV28 to TRBJ1-2; D not resolved. Germline CDR1 is MDHEN and CDR2 is SYDVKM. V was clipped by 5 bases and J by 3 bases, with 13 bases between them. This CDR3 has 14 residues. The CDR3 coding sequence is TGTGCCAGCAGTCAAGGGCAGTTCGACTATGGCTACACCTTC. Translated: CASSQGQFDYGYTF.

This chain links TRBV2 with TRBJ1-2; 12 bases fit TRBD1. V shed 6 bases, J shed 4 bases, and the junction held 12 bases outside the gene matches. The CDR3 has 17 residues. Germline V gene data show CDR1 as SNHLY and CDR2 as FYNNEI. The CDR3 coding sequence is TGTGCCAGCAGCGAGGTTTTGGGACAGGGGGCTTTCTATGGCTACACCTTC. This gives the protein CASSEVLGQGAFYGYTF.

The chain carries TRBV11-2 and TRBJ1-1; D remains unclear. Trimming stripped 3 bases from V and 1 base from J, with 15 bases between. The CDR3 has 16 amino acids. Germline lookup yields CDR1 SGHAT and CDR2 FQNNGV. The DNA for the CDR3 is TGTGCCAGCAGCTTGCCTGGAGGGAGGTGGAACACTGAAGCTTTCTTT. This gives the protein CASSLPGGRWNTEAFF.

This rearrangement joins TRBV9 to TRBJ2-7; D gene ambiguous. Germline CDR1 SGDLS, CDR2 YYNGEE. The V gene lost 7 bases and the J gene lost 3 bases, with 14 bases spanning the gap. The CDR3 consists of 13 residues. The CDR3 DNA reads as TGTGCCAGCGGCCGTATTCCGGGCTACGAGCAGTACTTC. It codes for CASGRIPGYEQYF. The full variable domain, in which reference TRBV9 and TRBJ2-7 provide the parts outside the CDR3, is DSGVTQTPKHLITATGQRVTLRCSPRSGDLSVYWYQQSLDQGLQFLIQYYNGEERAKGNILERFSAQQFPDLHSELNLSSLELGDSALYFCASGRIPGYEQYFGPGTRLTVT.

The V call is TRBV4-3, the J call TRBJ1-1; no clear D gene. The CDR3 runs to 13 residues. The germline V gene has CDR1 LGHNA and CDR2 YSLEER. Trimming left V 1 base short and J 5 bases short, with 8 bases between. The CDR3 DNA reads TGCGCCAGCAGCCAAGTCTTAGGGACTGAAGCTTTCTTT. It is translated as CASSQVLGTEAFF.

The V and J genes are TRBV5-4 and TRBJ2-1, with D maybe TRBD2 (6 bases). CDR1 and CDR2 from the germline V gene are SGHNT and YYREEE (reference sequence). The CDR3 totals 17 residues. Trimming stripped 0 bases from V and 4 bases from J, with 17 bases between. The CDR3 is CASSLEVFAGRYNEQFF. The CDR3 DNA reads TGTGCCAGCAGCTTGGAGGTCTTCGCGGGACGGTACAATGAGCAGTTCTTC.